Below, 19 T cell receptor beta chains from the same sample are listed, as sequenced in a study of blood T cell repertoires in COVID-19. Profiled with immunoSEQ multiplex PCR; TCRdb holds only in-frame clones, not every one. Counted here are some 500,000 clones, over 75% occurring once; the ten biggest clones make up 1.5% to 2%. Material for sequencing was PBMCs or T cells enriched from blood (not recorded which). All receptors derive from a woman between 35 and 50 years old who had recovered from COVID-19.

This chain uses TRBV5-1 with TRBJ2-3, with TRBD2 matching 10 bases. Trimming at V came to 4 bases and at J to 8 bases, leaving 19 bases not matched to a gene. The CDR3 has 18 residues. From germline, CDR1 is SGHRS and CDR2 YFSETQ. The CDR3, as DNA: TGCGCCAGCAGCAGGGTAACTAGCGGGACCTCCACAGGGTCTACGCAGTATTTT. It yields the protein CASSRVTSGTSTGSTQYF.

The chain couples TRBV5-1 to TRBJ2-7, with TRBD2 matching 8 bases. Germline CDR1 SGHRS, CDR2 YFSETQ. The CDR3 has 15 amino acids. V dropped 4 bases and J dropped 0; count of bases not matched to a gene: 6. The CDR3 sequence: CASSPTTSGSYEQYF. The CDR3 DNA reads as TGCGCCAGCAGCCCCACTACTAGCGGCTCCTACGAGCAGTACTTC.

The V call is TRBV29-1, the J call TRBJ1-2, with D tentatively TRBD1 (5 bases). The germline V gene encodes CDR1 SQVTM and CDR2 ANQGSEA. Trimming cost V 4 bases and J 6 bases, with 15 bases left between them. The CDR3 contains 13 residues. CDR3 sequence (DNA): TGCAGCGTTGCCCGGGTTCTACAGGATGGCTACACCTTC. Protein: CSVARVLQDGYTF.

This clone was seen a few times. The chain recombines TRBV25-1 with TRBJ1-4; D uncertain. Germline CDR1 and CDR2: MGHDK and SYGVNS. V lost 1 base to trimming and J lost 4 bases, with 10 bases between them. This CDR3 region has 15 residues. In nucleotides, the CDR3 is TGTGCCAGCAGTGAATCCCGGGAGTTTAATGAAAAACTGTTTTTT. Translating it yields CASSESREFNEKLFF. The entire variable domain, with the rest obtained from reference TRBV25-1 and TRBJ1-4, is as follows: EADIYQTPRYLVIGTGKKITLECSQTMGHDKMYWYQQDPGMELHLIHYSYGVNSTEKGDLSSESTVSRIRTEHFPLTLESARPSHTSQYLCASSESREFNEKLFFGSGTQLSVL.

The chain employs TRBV5-6 and TRBJ2-7; 12 nucleotides line up with TRBD2. The junction had 8 bases not matched to a gene; V was cut back by 2 bases and J by 5 bases. This CDR3 comprises 16 residues. CDR1 and CDR2 (germline): SGHDT, YYEEEE. The CDR3 spells CASSFGLAGGFNEQYF. CDR3 in DNA: TGTGCCAGCAGCTTTGGGCTAGCGGGAGGGTTCAACGAGCAGTACTTC. Complete variable domain (other parts from reference TRBV5-6 and TRBJ2-7): DAGVTQSPTHLIKTRGQQVTLRCSPKSGHDTVSWYQQALGQGPQFIFQYYEEEERQRGNFPDRFSGHQFPNYSSELNVNALLLGDSALYLCASSFGLAGGFNEQYFGPGTRLTVT.

The chain carries TRBV5-1 and TRBJ2-3; TRBD1 is a possible D gene (5 bases). V was clipped by 0 bases and J by 4 bases, with 15 bases between them. From germline, CDR1 is SGHRS and CDR2 YFSETQ. The CDR3 contains 16 residues. CDR3 sequence (DNA): TGCGCCAGCAGCTTGGGTGTGACAGTCTGGGCAGATACGCAGTATTTT. Amino acids: CASSLGVTVWADTQYF.

The chain uses TRBV12-5 and TRBJ2-3; 8 positions match TRBD1. The germline gives CDR1 LGHNT, CDR2 FRNRAP. Trimming cost V 0 bases and J 2 bases; bases outside gene matches: 7. This CDR3 is 17 amino acids long. Here the CDR3 reads CASGLVRGTGTTDTQYF. The CDR3 nucleotides are TGTGCTAGTGGTTTGGTACGGGGGACAGGAACCACAGATACGCAGTATTTT. Filled out from reference TRBV12-5 and TRBJ2-3, the complete variable domain reads DARVTQTPRHKVTEMGQEVTMRCQPILGHNTVFWYRQTMMQGLELLAYFRNRAPLDDSGMPKDRFSAEMPDATLATLKIQPSEPRDSAVYFCASGLVRGTGTTDTQYFGPGTRLTVL.

This sequence joins TRBV20-1 and TRBJ1-2; the match to TRBD1 covers 8 bases. The CDR3 is made up of 13 amino acids. With 3 bases clipped from V and 3 bases from J, the junction kept 3 bases outside the gene matches. Germline CDR1 reads DFQATT; CDR2 reads SNEGSKA (reference sequence). DNA for the CDR3: TGCAGTGCTAGTTGGGGACAGGACTATGGCTACACCTTC. The encoded protein is CSASWGQDYGYTF.

In the case of this clone: Different DNA sequences within this sample yield the same CDR3. The chain is built from TRBV12-3 or TRBV12-4 and TRBJ1-1; TRBD1 aligns across 7 bases. Germline trimming cut 4 bases from V and 4 bases from J; bases unmatched to any gene: 3. The CDR3 covers 13 residues. The CDR3 loop reads CASSSTGFTEAFF. The CDR3 DNA follows: TGTGCCAGCAGTTCGACAGGGTTCACTGAAGCTTTCTTT.

J is TRBJ2-3 and V is TRBV9, with 12 bases lining up with TRBD2. The CDR3 contains 16 residues. The V gene's germline CDR1 is SGDLS and CDR2 YYNGEE. J gave up 2 bases and V 3 bases, and 4 bases lay outside the gene matches. The CDR3 DNA sequence: TGTGCCAGCAGCGCCGGACTAGCGGGATACACAGATACGCAGTATTTT. Protein: CASSAGLAGYTDTQYF.

The chain joins TRBV7-9 to TRBJ1-5; D not certain. The V and J ends lost 4 bases and 6 bases respectively, with 13 bases between them. The CDR3 covers 14 residues. Germline V gene sequence: CDR1 SEHNR, CDR2 FQNEAQ (reference sequence). The CDR3 nucleotides are TGTGCCAGCAGCTCTGACAATTTCGGTCAGCCCCAGCATTTT. Translated: CASSSDNFGQPQHF.

The table lists this clone with a few counts. This chain joins TRBV6-6 and TRBJ1-5, with 8 bases lining up with TRBD1. This CDR3 is 17 amino acids long. Trimming cost V 5 bases and J 0 bases; bases outside gene matches: 9. The germline V gene has CDR1 MNHNY and CDR2 SVGAGI (reference sequence). The CDR3 sequence: CASSLRGQVGSNQPQHF. The CDR3 DNA sequence: TGTGCCAGCAGTCTGAGGGGACAGGTGGGTAGCAATCAGCCCCAGCATTTT.

The chain links TRBV11-3 to TRBJ2-1; 8 bases map to TRBD1. The J segment lost 8 bases and the V segment lost 4 bases, leaving 13 bases of the junction unmatched. CDR1 SGHNT and CDR2 YENEEA come from the germline V gene. The CDR3 is 16 residues long. CDR3: CASSSSPGQVRDEQFF. The CDR3 region has the DNA TGTGCCAGCAGCTCTAGTCCGGGACAGGTTAGGGATGAGCAGTTCTTC.

The rearrangement joins TRBV7-9 to TRBJ1-1, with a tentative D call TRBD1 (6 bases). V dropped 5 bases and J dropped 3 bases, with 16 bases sitting between them. The CDR3 extends over 15 amino acids. The germline CDR1 and CDR2 sequences are SEHNR and FQNEAQ (reference sequence). CDR3 nucleotide sequence: TGTGCCAGCAGCCCACAGGGCGGTAGGGACACTGAAGCTTTCTTT. Translating gives CASSPQGGRDTEAFF.

This chain links TRBV10-1 with TRBJ2-1; no reliable D call. Germline loops: CDR1 WNHNN, CDR2 SYGVQD (reference sequence). This CDR3 is 14 amino acids long. The V and J ends lost 0 bases and 6 bases respectively, with 9 bases between them. The CDR3 region is CASSESGSSNEQFF. Written as DNA, the CDR3 is TGCGCCAGCAGTGAGTCGGGTAGCTCCAATGAGCAGTTCTTC.

The genes are TRBV27 and TRBJ1-2; D is perhaps TRBD1 (5 bases). This CDR3 is built from 13 residues. CDR1 and CDR2 (germline): MNHEY, SMNVEV (reference sequence). V shed 6 bases and J shed 2 bases, with 10 bases lying between them. In DNA, the CDR3 is TGTGCCAGCAGACCTTCAGGGAACTATGGCTACACCTTC. It yields the protein CASRPSGNYGYTF.

The chain links TRBV27 to TRBJ1-2, with 8 bases identical to TRBD1. The CDR3 is 20 amino acids. V gave up 0 bases and J gave up 3 bases; unmatched junction bases: 18. CDR1 and CDR2 from the germline V gene are MNHEY and SMNVEV (reference sequence). The CDR3 DNA sequence: TGTGCCAGCAGTTTATCGTCTGTTCGTGGGACAGGAACCTCTGACTATGGCTACACCTTC. Translation: CASSLSSVRGTGTSDYGYTF.

The rearrangement links TRBV4-3 to TRBJ2-3; D may be TRBD1 (6 bases). Germline V CDR1 and CDR2: LGHNA, YSLEER. V lost 0 bases and J 2 bases, leaving 15 bases between the germline ends. The CDR3 runs to 17 residues. The CDR3 is CASSQDGPGTYTDTQYF. The CDR3 DNA follows: TGCGCCAGCAGCCAAGATGGGCCGGGGACATACACAGATACGCAGTATTTT.

The V gene is TRBV3-1 (or the pseudogene TRBV3-2), the J gene TRBJ2-2; 8 bases match TRBD2. CDR1 LGHDT and CDR2 YNNKEL come from the germline V gene (reference sequence). The CDR3 has 15 residues. V lost 7 bases, J lost 0 bases, and 4 bases stayed unmatched. CDR3 residues: CASNSGSTNTGELFF. The CDR3 DNA reads as TGTGCCAGCAACAGCGGGAGTACGAACACCGGGGAGCTGTTTTTT.